The 15 T cell receptor beta chains reported below all come from one sample, sequenced in a study of cytomegalovirus exposure and HLA in healthy donors. The PCR made use of 60 Vbeta and 13 Jbeta primers. Assay used: immunoSEQ multiplex PCR; TCRdb lists only in-frame clones, some missing. The data show more than 95,000 clones, with around 79% seen just once and roughly 3.2% held by the top ten. The sequencing input was PBMCs. These receptors were obtained from a female donor in good health and CMV-seropositive.

This clone was found once. The chain carries TRBV4-3 and TRBJ2-1; D possibly corresponds to TRBD2 (6 bases). This CDR3 is 15 amino acids long. The germline V gene has CDR1 LGHNA and CDR2 YSLEER. The ends were cut back, 4 bases at V and 6 bases at J, with 16 bases in the middle. The CDR3 bases are TGCGCCAGCAGCCCGCTCGGGGGAAAGGGCAATGAGCAGTTCTTC. Its translation is CASSPLGGKGNEQFF.

The V gene is TRBV10-3, the J gene TRBJ2-5; no clear D gene. The length of the CDR3 is 13 residues. Germline CDR1 ENHRY, CDR2 SYGVKD. V gave up 7 bases and J gave up 0 bases, with 9 bases separating them. The CDR3 coding sequence is TGTGCCATCATAGTCAGGCACCAAGAGACCCAGTACTTC. It codes for CAIIVRHQETQYF.

This clone was counted once. CDR3 nucleotides: TGTGCCAGCTCTACCGGGACACCAAACGATCAGCCCCAGCATTTT. It yields the protein CASSTGTPNDQPQHF. V gene TRBV18 combines with J gene TRBJ1-5, with TRBD1 as a possible D gene (6 bases). Deletions cut 6 bases from V and 5 bases from J, with 17 bases between. This CDR3 has 15 amino acids. Germline values: CDR1 KGHSH, CDR2 LQKENI. Full variable domain (rest looked up from reference TRBV18 and TRBJ1-5): NAGVMQNPRHLVRRRGQEARLRCSPMKGHSHVYWYRQLPEEGLKFMVYLQKENIIDESGMPKERFSAEFPKEGPSILRIQQVVRGDSAAYFCASSTGTPNDQPQHFGDGTRLSIL.

The chain recombines TRBV19 with TRBJ1-2; 8 bases align to TRBD1. The CDR3 has 13 residues. Germline V CDR1 and CDR2: LNHDA, SQIVND (reference sequence). V trimming: 6 bases; J trimming: 6 bases; junction bases outside the gene matches: 6. This CDR3 reads CASSMDREDGYTF. The CDR3, as DNA: TGTGCCAGTAGCATGGACAGGGAGGATGGCTACACCTTC.

V and J are TRBV27 and TRBJ2-2, with TRBD2 as a possible D gene (7 bases). CDR3 length: 20 amino acids. Germline-derived CDR1 and CDR2 are MNHEY and SMNVEV (reference sequence). Trimming pared 3 bases from V and 1 base from J, leaving 24 bases between. CDR3 DNA: TGTGCCAGCAGTTTTAGGGGGGGGCGAAAAATAGCTTTGAACACCGGGGAGCTGTTTTTT. The encoded protein is CASSFRGGRKIALNTGELFF.

V and J are TRBV7-2 and TRBJ2-3; maybe TRBD2 (6 bases). Germline CDR1 and CDR2: SGHTA and FQGNSA. CDR3 length: 13 residues. Trimming shortened V by 5 bases and J by 4 bases, and 10 bases separated the two germline ends. The CDR3 DNA is TGTGCCAGCAGCGATTGGGGGGCAGATACGCAGTATTTT. Translated: CASSDWGADTQYF.

The rearrangement links TRBV4-2 to TRBJ2-3, with 12 bases that match TRBD2. The CDR3 is 17 residues long. CDR1 and CDR2 (germline): LGHNA, YNFKEQ. V lost 2 bases to trimming and J lost 4 bases; unmatched junction nucleotides: 7. CDR3 protein: CASSQTLTSGGADTQYF. DNA for the CDR3: TGTGCCAGCAGCCAAACTCTGACTAGCGGGGGCGCAGATACGCAGTATTTT.

This clone was observed a few times. This chain links TRBV7-9 with TRBJ1-1; D is undetermined. V lost 1 base and J 7 bases, leaving 13 bases between the germline ends. From germline, CDR1 is SEHNR and CDR2 FQNEAQ (reference sequence). The CDR3 is 14 residues long. CDR3 in amino acids: CASSLDGFGGEAFF. The DNA of the CDR3 is TGTGCCAGCAGCTTAGACGGTTTTGGAGGTGAAGCTTTCTTT.

The chain links TRBV7-9 to TRBJ1-1; possibly TRBD1 for D (5 bases). Trimming stripped 2 bases from V and 10 bases from J, with 14 bases between. CDR3 size: 13 residues. Germline V CDR1 and CDR2: SEHNR, FQNEAQ (reference sequence). The CDR3 region is CASSLRGTPVAFF. CDR3 DNA sequence: TGTGCCAGCAGCTTAAGGGGAACCCCTGTAGCTTTCTTT.

The chain employs TRBV5-1 and TRBJ1-5; 10 bases map to TRBD1. Trimming removed 4 bases from V and 4 bases from J; junction bases left unmatched: 5. CDR3 length: 15 amino acids. Germline assignment: CDR1 SGHRS and CDR2 YFSETQ. The CDR3 here is CASSRSGQGNQPQHF. DNA for the CDR3: TGCGCCAGCAGCCGTTCGGGACAGGGGAATCAGCCCCAGCATTTT.

The V call is TRBV9, the J call TRBJ1-1; possibly TRBD1 for D (5 bases). V dropped 1 base and J dropped 6 bases, with 13 bases sitting between them. Germline V gene lookup returns CDR1 SGDLS and CDR2 YYNGEE. There are 14 residues in the CDR3. The DNA of the CDR3 is TGTGCCAGCAGCGTAAGGGGATCCAACGCTGAAGCTTTCTTT. Amino acids: CASSVRGSNAEAFF.

A single count supports this clone. V usage is TRBV7-2 and J usage is TRBJ1-4, with TRBD1 matching over 7 bases. Trimming took 1 base from V and 10 from J; bases not matched to a gene: 9. The CDR3 loop spans 15 amino acids. The V gene's germline CDR1 is SGHTA and CDR2 FQGNSA. The CDR3 loop is CASSLVGQAIGKLFF. CDR3 coding DNA: TGTGCCAGCAGCTTAGTCGGACAGGCCATTGGAAAACTGTTTTTT.

This clone was detected only a few times. This chain connects TRBV5-6 to TRBJ2-3; D gene ambiguous. The V gene lost 0 bases and the J gene lost 0 bases, with 5 bases spanning the gap. Germline V CDR1 and CDR2: SGHDT, YYEEEE. This CDR3 has 14 amino acids. Here the CDR3 DNA reads TGTGCCAGCAGCTTGGTAGTTAGCACAGATACGCAGTATTTT. This gives the protein CASSLVVSTDTQYF.

This rearrangement joins TRBV5-6 to TRBJ2-5; 8 bases are shared with TRBD2. Germline V gene lookup returns CDR1 SGHDT and CDR2 YYEEEE. This CDR3 comprises 18 residues. V lost 0 bases to trimming and J lost 7 bases; unmatched junction nucleotides: 17. This chain's CDR3 is CASSLGFLRLSGMGTQYF. CDR3 DNA sequence: TGTGCCAGCAGCTTGGGATTCCTTCGCCTTAGCGGGATGGGGACCCAGTACTTC.

The chain combines TRBV21-1 with TRBJ1-6. TRBV21-1 is marked as a pseudogene. The CDR3 is 16 residues long. The CDR3 region is CASSMEGKTYNSPLHF. CDR3 sequence (DNA): TGTGCCAGCAGCATGGAGGGAAAAACCTATAATTCACCCCTCCACTTT.